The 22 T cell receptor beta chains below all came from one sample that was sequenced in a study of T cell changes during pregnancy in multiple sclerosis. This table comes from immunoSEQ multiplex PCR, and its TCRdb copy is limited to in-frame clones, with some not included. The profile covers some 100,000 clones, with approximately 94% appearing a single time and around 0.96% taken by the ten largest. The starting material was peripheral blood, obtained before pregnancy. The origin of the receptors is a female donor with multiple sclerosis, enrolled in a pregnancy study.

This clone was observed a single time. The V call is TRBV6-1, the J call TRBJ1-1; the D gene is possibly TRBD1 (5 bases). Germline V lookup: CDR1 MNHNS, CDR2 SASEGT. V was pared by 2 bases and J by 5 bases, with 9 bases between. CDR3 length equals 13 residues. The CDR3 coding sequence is TGTGCCAGCAGTGAATATCGGGGGACTGAAGCTTTCTTT. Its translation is CASSEYRGTEAFF.

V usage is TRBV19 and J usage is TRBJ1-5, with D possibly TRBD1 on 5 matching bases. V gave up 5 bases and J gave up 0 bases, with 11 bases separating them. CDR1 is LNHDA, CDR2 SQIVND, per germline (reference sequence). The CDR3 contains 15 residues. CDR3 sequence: CASSSTASSNQPQHF. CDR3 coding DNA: TGTGCCAGTAGTTCGACAGCGTCTAGCAATCAGCCCCAGCATTTT.

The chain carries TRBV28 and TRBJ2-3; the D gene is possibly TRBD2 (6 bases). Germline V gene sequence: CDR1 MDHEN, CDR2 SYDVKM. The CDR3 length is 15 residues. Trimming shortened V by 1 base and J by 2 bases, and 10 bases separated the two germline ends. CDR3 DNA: TGTGCCAGCAGTTTATTACTAGCCTTCACAGATACGCAGTATTTT. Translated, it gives CASSLLLAFTDTQYF.

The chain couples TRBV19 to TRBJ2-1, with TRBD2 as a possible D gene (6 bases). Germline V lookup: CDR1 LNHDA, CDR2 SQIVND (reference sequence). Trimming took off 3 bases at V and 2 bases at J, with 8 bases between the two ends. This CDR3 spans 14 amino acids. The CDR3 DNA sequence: TGTGCCAGTAGTATGGGAGGTACCTACAATGAGCAGTTCTTC. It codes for CASSMGGTYNEQFF.

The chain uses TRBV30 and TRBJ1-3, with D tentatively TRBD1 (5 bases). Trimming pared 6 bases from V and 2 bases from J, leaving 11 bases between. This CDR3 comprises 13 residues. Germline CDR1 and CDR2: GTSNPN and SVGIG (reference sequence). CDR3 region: CACDSGAGNTIYF. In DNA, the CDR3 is TGTGCCTGCGACAGTGGAGCTGGAAACACCATATATTTT.

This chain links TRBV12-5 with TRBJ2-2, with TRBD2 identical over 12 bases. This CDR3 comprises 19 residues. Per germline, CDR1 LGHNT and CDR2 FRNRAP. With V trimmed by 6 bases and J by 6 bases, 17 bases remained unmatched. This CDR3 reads CASGRPLAGGLGVPGELFF. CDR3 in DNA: TGTGCTAGTGGGCGGCCCCTAGCGGGAGGGCTTGGGGTCCCCGGGGAGCTGTTTTTT.

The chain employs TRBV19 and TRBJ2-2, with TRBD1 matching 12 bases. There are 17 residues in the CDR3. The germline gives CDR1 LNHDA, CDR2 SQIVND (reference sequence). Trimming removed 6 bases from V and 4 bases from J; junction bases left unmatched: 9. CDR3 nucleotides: TGTGCCAGTAGCCGCGGGACAGGGGGCTCGGGCACCGGGGAGCTGTTTTTT. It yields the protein CASSRGTGGSGTGELFF.

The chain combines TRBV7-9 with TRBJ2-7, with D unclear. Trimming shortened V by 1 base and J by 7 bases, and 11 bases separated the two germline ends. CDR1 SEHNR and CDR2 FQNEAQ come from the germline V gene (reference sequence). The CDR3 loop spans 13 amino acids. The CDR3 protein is CASSLGLGWEQYF. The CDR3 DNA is TGTGCCAGCAGCTTAGGACTCGGGTGGGAGCAGTACTTC.

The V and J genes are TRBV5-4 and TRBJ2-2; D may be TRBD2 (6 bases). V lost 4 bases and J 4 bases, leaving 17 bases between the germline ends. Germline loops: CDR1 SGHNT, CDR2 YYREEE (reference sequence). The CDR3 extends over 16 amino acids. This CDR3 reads CASSRAGLMITGELFF. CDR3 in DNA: TGTGCCAGCAGCCGGGCGGGACTGATGATCACCGGGGAGCTGTTTTTT.

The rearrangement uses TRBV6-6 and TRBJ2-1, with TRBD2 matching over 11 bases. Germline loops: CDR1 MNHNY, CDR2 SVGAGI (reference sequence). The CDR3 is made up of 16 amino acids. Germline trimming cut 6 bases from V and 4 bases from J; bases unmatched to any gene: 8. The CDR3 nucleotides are TGTGCCAGCAGCCTTTCCGGGACTAGCGGTTACAATGAGCAGTTCTTC. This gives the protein CASSLSGTSGYNEQFF.

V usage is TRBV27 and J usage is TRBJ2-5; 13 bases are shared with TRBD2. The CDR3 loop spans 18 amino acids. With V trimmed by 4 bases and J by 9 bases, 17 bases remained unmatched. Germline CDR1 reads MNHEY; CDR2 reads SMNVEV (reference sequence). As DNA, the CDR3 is TGTGCCAGCAGTTCCTTTTTGACTAGCGGGAGGCGGGGAGGGGCCCAGTACTTC. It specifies CASSSFLTSGRRGGAQYF.

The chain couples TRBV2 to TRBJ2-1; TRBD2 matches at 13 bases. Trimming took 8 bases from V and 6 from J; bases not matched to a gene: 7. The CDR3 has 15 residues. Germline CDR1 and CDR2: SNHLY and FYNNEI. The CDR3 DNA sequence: TGTGCCAGCTTTAGTAGACTAGCGGGGGGCAATGAGCAGTTCTTC. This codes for CASFSRLAGGNEQFF.

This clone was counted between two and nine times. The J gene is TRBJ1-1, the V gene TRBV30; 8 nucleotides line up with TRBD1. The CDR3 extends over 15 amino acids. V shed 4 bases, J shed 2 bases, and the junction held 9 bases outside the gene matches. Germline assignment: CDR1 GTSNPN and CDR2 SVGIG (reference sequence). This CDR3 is CAWTPQGQVNTEAFF. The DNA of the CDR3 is TGTGCCTGGACCCCTCAGGGACAGGTAAACACTGAAGCTTTCTTT.

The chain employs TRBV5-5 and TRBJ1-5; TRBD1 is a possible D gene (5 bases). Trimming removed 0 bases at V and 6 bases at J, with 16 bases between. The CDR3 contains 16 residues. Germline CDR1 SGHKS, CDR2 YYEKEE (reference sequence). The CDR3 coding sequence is TGTGCCAGCAGCTTGGCTGTGGCAGGGTTGATTCAGCCCCAGCATTTT. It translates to CASSLAVAGLIQPQHF.

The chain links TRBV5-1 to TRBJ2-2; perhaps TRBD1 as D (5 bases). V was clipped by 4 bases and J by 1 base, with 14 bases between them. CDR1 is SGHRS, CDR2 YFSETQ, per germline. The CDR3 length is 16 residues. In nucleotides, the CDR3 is TGCGCCAGCAGCGACACGTCAAGGGGGAACACCGGGGAGCTGTTTTTT. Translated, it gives CASSDTSRGNTGELFF.

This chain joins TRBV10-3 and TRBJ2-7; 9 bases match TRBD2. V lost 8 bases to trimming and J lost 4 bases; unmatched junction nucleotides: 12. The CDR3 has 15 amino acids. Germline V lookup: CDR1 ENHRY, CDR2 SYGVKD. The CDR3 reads CAIGPRLAASYEQYF. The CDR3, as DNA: TGTGCCATCGGGCCAAGACTAGCGGCCTCTTACGAGCAGTACTTC.

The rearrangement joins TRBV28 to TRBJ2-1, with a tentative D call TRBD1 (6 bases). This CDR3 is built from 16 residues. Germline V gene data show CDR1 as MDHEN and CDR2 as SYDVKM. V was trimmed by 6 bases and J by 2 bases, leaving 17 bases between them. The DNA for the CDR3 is TGTGCCAGCAGACCTCCAGGACAGAGAGCCTACAATGAGCAGTTCTTC. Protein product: CASRPPGQRAYNEQFF.

CDR3 region: CASSLSTGVNTEAFF. CDR3 in DNA: TGTGCCAGCAGTTTGTCGACAGGGGTGAACACTGAAGCTTTCTTT. The chain employs TRBV28 and TRBJ1-1; 8 positions agree with TRBD1. CDR3 size: 15 residues. The germline V gene encodes CDR1 MDHEN and CDR2 SYDVKM. V lost 3 bases and J lost 0; bases outside the gene matches: 3.

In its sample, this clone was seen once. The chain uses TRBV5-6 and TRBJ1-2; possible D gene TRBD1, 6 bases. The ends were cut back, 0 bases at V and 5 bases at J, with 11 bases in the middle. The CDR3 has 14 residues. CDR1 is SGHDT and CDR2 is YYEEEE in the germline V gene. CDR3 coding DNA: TGTGCCAGCAGCTTGGTAGGCACAGGGTATGGCTACACCTTC. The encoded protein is CASSLVGTGYGYTF.

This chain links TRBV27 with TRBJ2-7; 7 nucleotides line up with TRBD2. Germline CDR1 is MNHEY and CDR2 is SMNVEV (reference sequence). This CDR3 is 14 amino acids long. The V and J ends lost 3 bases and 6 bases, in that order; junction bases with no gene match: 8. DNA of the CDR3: TGTGCCAGCAGTTTCTGGGCTAGCGGCCGCGAGCAGTACTTC. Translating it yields CASSFWASGREQYF.

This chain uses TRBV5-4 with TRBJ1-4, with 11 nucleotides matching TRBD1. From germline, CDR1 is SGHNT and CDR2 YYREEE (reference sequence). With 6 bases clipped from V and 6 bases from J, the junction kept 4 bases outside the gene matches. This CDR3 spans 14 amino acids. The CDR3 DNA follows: TGTGCCAGCACCAGGGACAGGGGGGATGAAAAACTGTTTTTT. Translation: CASTRDRGDEKLFF.

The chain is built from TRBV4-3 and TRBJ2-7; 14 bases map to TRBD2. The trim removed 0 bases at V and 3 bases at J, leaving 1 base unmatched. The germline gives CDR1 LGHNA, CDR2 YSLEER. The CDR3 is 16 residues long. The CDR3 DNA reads TGCGCCAGCAGCCAAGAGGGGACTAGCGGGAGCTACGAGCAGTACTTC. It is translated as CASSQEGTSGSYEQYF.